Listed below are T cell receptor beta chains from one sample, sequenced in a study of T-cell reconstitution after alpha-beta-depleted transplantation in children. TCRdb used MiXCR to reprocess the PCR reads, holding one entry per CDR3 protein. The profile shows roughly 590,000 distinct CDR3 sequences, roughly 15% of them singletons. Source: PBMCs from the stem cell graft donor, taken from the stem cell graft. These receptors all come from a human donor who donated a stem cell graft to a child with acute myeloid leukemia. CDR3s include the opening cysteine and the closing phenylalanine or tryptophan. A D gene is named only where the DNA matches it firmly. For some rows the clone size is stated as once, few or many, or as a class when expanded; others skip it.

J gene | D gene | V gene | clone size | CDR3 protein | CDR3 DNA
TRBJ2-5 | . | TRBV20-1 | . | CSAGRSSQETQYF | TGCAGTGCTGGACGAAGTAGCCAAGAGACCCAGTACTTC
TRBJ2-7 | . | TRBV20-1 | many | CSARARDITYEQYF | TGCAGTGCTAGAGCCCGGGACATTACCTACGAGCAGTACTTC
TRBJ2-1 | TRBD2 | TRBV7-2 | many | CASSLTSGQGEQFF | TGTGCCAGCAGCTTAACTAGCGGGCAAGGTGAGCAGTTCTTC
TRBJ2-7 | TRBD1 | TRBV29-1 | many | CSVAGTGVSYEQYF | TGCAGCGTTGCCGGGACAGGGGTCTCCTACGAGCAGTACTTC
TRBJ1-6 | TRBD1 | TRBV7-2 | many | CASSSGTGRYNSPLHF | TGTGCCAGCAGCTCCGGGACAGGGCGATATAATTCACCCCTCCACTTT
TRBJ2-2 | . | TRBV10-3 | few | CAISEGIGELFF | TGTGCCATCAGTGAAGGTATCGGGGAGCTGTTTTTT
TRBJ2-7 | . | TRBV12-3/TRBV12-4 | many | CASSPYLGQYSYEQYF | TGTGCCAGCAGCCCCTACCTTGGACAATACTCCTACGAGCAGTACTTC
TRBJ2-7 | . | TRBV4-3 | few | CASSQGPSGSSYEQYF | TGCGCCAGCAGCCAAGGGCCCTCAGGGTCCTCCTACGAGCAGTACTTC
TRBJ2-2 | . | TRBV30 | . | CAWSETGTGELFF | TGTGCCTGGAGTGAAACGGGGACCGGGGAGCTGTTTTTT
TRBJ2-5 | . | TRBV30 | many | CAWSRPETQYF | TGTGCCTGGAGTCGACCGGAGACCCAGTACTTC
TRBJ2-5 | . | TRBV12-3/TRBV12-4 | few | CASSFVGRETQYF | TGTGCCAGCAGTTTTGTAGGACGAGAGACCCAGTACTTC
TRBJ1-2 | . | TRBV7-9 | many | CASSLTGFYGYTF | TGTGCCAGCAGCTTAACGGGTTTCTATGGCTACACCTTC
TRBJ2-3 | TRBD2 | TRBV4-1 | . | CASSQDGRGGSDTQYF | TGCGCCAGCAGCCAAGATGGACGGGGGGGGTCAGATACGCAGTATTTT
TRBJ1-1 | . | TRBV20-1 | many | CSAPHWGTSEWWAFF | TGCAGTGCCCCGCACTGGGGGACTTCGGAATGGTGGGCTTTCTTT
TRBJ2-3 | . | TRBV28 | few | CASSLWGTSTDTQYF | TGTGCCAGCAGTTTATGGGGAACTAGCACAGATACGCAGTATTTT
TRBJ1-5 | . | TRBV20-1 | many | CSARRTGRSNQPQHF | TGCAGTGCTAGGAGGACCGGTAGAAGCAATCAGCCCCAGCATTTT
TRBJ1-2 | . | TRBV20-1 | many | CSARDPGPAGGYTF | TGCAGTGCTAGGGACCCGGGACCGGCGGGTGGCTACACCTTC
TRBJ2-4 | . | TRBV5-1 | many | CASSLDQGLSIQYF | TGCGCCAGCAGCTTGGACCAGGGGTTGAGCATTCAGTACTTC
TRBJ2-1 | TRBD1 | TRBV12-3/TRBV12-4 | . | CASSSGQGLLGNEQFF | TGTGCCAGCAGTTCCGGACAGGGTTTACTGGGTAATGAGCAGTTCTTC
TRBJ1-5 | . | TRBV28 | few | CASSYQNRLSNQPQHF | TGTGCCAGCAGTTACCAAAACAGACTAAGCAATCAGCCCCAGCATTTT
TRBJ2-7 | TRBD1 | TRBV6-1 | . | CASSPPDRAYEQYF | TGTGCCAGCAGTCCACCCGACAGGGCCTACGAGCAGTACTTC
TRBJ1-4 | . | TRBV27 | . | CASSYLGLNEKLFF | TGTGCCAGCAGTTATCTGGGGCTTAATGAAAAACTGTTTTTT
TRBJ1-2 | . | TRBV7-2 | few | CASSTSNYGYTF | TGTGCCAGCAGCACTTCTAACTATGGCTACACCTTC
TRBJ1-2 | TRBD1 | TRBV20-1 | many | CSASLTGGHGYTF | TGCAGTGCTAGCCTTACAGGGGGCCATGGCTACACCTTC
TRBJ2-6 | . | TRBV15 | . | CATSRDPHGANVLTF | TGTGCCACCAGCAGAGATCCCCATGGGGCCAACGTCCTGACTTTC
TRBJ2-1 | TRBD2 | TRBV5-1 | many | CASSYGLAADYNEQFF | TGCGCCAGCAGCTATGGACTAGCGGCTGACTACAATGAGCAGTTCTTC
TRBJ1-1 | . | TRBV13 | few | CASKLGGGDGTEAFF | TGTGCCAGCAAATTGGGAGGGGGGGACGGCACTGAAGCTTTCTTT
TRBJ1-5 | . | TRBV7-2 | many | CASSPGWGSNQPQHF | TGTGCCAGCAGCCCCGGGTGGGGGAGCAATCAGCCCCAGCATTTT
TRBJ2-5 | . | TRBV12-3/TRBV12-4 | . | CASSLEDGWAQETQYF | TGTGCCAGCAGTTTAGAGGACGGTTGGGCCCAAGAGACCCAGTACTTC
TRBJ1-4 | . | TRBV20-1 | few | CSASPQGKLFF | TGCAGTGCTAGCCCTCAGGGAAAACTGTTTTTT
TRBJ1-5 | TRBD1 | TRBV4-2 | . | CASSPTIDRGNQPQHF | TGTGCCAGCAGCCCCACGATTGACAGGGGCAATCAGCCCCAGCATTTT
TRBJ2-1 | TRBD2 | TRBV25-1 | . | CASFFLAGANNEQFF | TGTGCCAGTTTCTTTCTAGCGGGGGCAAACAATGAGCAGTTCTTC
TRBJ2-7 | TRBD1 | TRBV7-2 | . | CASSSAGGQGAYEQYF | TGTGCCAGCAGCTCCGCGGGGGGACAGGGGGCCTACGAGCAGTACTTC
TRBJ1-4 | TRBD1 | TRBV4-2 | . | CASSQARGTREKLFF | TGTGCCAGCAGCCAAGCCAGGGGGACCCGGGAAAAACTGTTTTTT
TRBJ2-5 | . | TRBV29-1 | many | CSVQEGGETQYF | TGCAGCGTTCAGGAGGGCGGCGAGACCCAGTACTTC
TRBJ1-3 | . | TRBV12-3/TRBV12-4 | many | CASSLRSGNTIYF | TGTGCCAGCAGTTTACGCTCTGGAAACACCATATATTTT
TRBJ2-2 | TRBD2 | TRBV6-4 | many | CASKSSGETGELFF | TGTGCCAGCAAGAGTAGCGGGGAAACCGGGGAGCTGTTTTTT
TRBJ1-1 | . | TRBV12-3/TRBV12-4 | few | CASSRSHSVLRAFF | TGTGCCAGCAGCAGGTCCCACAGCGTCCTTAGAGCTTTCTTT
TRBJ1-1 | TRBD1 | TRBV12-3/TRBV12-4 | many | CASSGTGAWTEAFF | TGTGCCAGCAGTGGAACAGGGGCCTGGACTGAAGCTTTCTTT
TRBJ2-5 | TRBD2 | TRBV20-1 | many | CSATRGAGGALQETQYF | TGCAGTGCCACTCGGGGAGCGGGGGGGGCTCTCCAAGAGACCCAGTACTTC
TRBJ1-6 | . | TRBV5-6 | . | CASSLDPGNSPLHF | TGTGCCAGCAGCTTGGATCCGGGGAATTCACCCCTCCACTTT
TRBJ1-2 | . | TRBV19 | few | CASHRMTGGARNYGYTF | TGTGCCAGCCACCGAATGACAGGCGGGGCCCGTAACTATGGCTACACCTTC
TRBJ2-4 | . | TRBV4-3 | many | CASSQDRGGTAKNIQYF | TGCGCCAGCAGCCAAGATCGAGGAGGGACAGCCAAAAACATTCAGTACTTC
TRBJ1-2 | TRBD1 | TRBV20-1 | many | CSALTGGRSQIF | TGCAGTGCCTTAACAGGGGGCAGAAGCCAAATCTTC
TRBJ2-5 | TRBD2 | TRBV5-5 | . | CASSFSAGTTQETQYF | TGTGCCAGCAGCTTCTCGGCGGGGACTACCCAAGAGACCCAGTACTTC
TRBJ2-5 | TRBD2 | TRBV4-3 | . | CASSQDVAGWETQYF | TGCGCCAGCAGCCAAGATGTAGCGGGGTGGGAGACCCAGTACTTC
TRBJ2-1 | . | TRBV7-9 | . | CASRPVWDEQFF | TGTGCCAGCAGGCCTGTATGGGATGAGCAGTTCTTC
TRBJ1-2 | . | TRBV6-5 | many | CASSYSRGGGYTF | TGTGCCAGCAGTTACTCGAGGGGAGGGGGCTACACCTTC
TRBJ2-1 | TRBD1 | TRBV20-1 | few | CSARDGDRASYNEQFF | TGCAGTGCTAGAGATGGGGACAGGGCTTCCTACAATGAGCAGTTCTTC
TRBJ2-6 | TRBD1 | TRBV12-3/TRBV12-4 | few | CASTAGTGNTGANVLTF | TGTGCCAGCACCGCCGGGACAGGGAATACTGGGGCCAACGTCCTGACTTTC
TRBJ1-6 | . | TRBV7-9 | . | CASSFRQINSPLHF | TGTGCCAGCAGCTTTAGACAGATTAATTCACCCCTCCACTTT
TRBJ1-1 | . | TRBV5-6 | . | CASSLFGPNTEAFF | TGTGCCAGCAGCTTGTTCGGGCCGAACACTGAAGCTTTCTTT
TRBJ2-3 | . | TRBV5-1 | . | CASSSNSGFSDTQYF | TGCGCCAGCAGCTCAAATAGCGGTTTTTCCGATACGCAGTATTTT
TRBJ2-2 | TRBD1 | TRBV5-1 | . | CASNRTGGTGELFF | TGCGCCAGCAATCGGACAGGGGGCACCGGGGAGCTGTTTTTT